Listed below are T cell receptor beta chains from one sample, sequenced in a study of neurological immune-mediated disorders. In TCRdb, the 5' RACE reads were re-called with MiXCR into one record per CDR3 protein. The sample shows about 43,000 distinct CDR3 sequences, about 12% of them seen only once. Specimen: PBMCs. These receptors were collected from a female donor in good health. Both conserved end residues are part of each CDR3. A D gene is named only where the DNA matches it firmly. Where a row states a size, it is once, few, many or the class of an expanded clone; other rows omit it.

J	V	size	D	DNA	CDR3
TRBJ2-5	TRBV11-2	few	TRBD2	TGTGCCAGCAGCCAAACTAGCGACAGCCAAGAGACCCAGTACTTC	CASSQTSDSQETQYF
TRBJ1-1	TRBV10-3	many	TRBD1	TGTGCCACCGAGTCCGGGACAGGGGACACTGAAGCTTTCTTT	CATESGTGDTEAFF
TRBJ2-7	TRBV9	many	TRBD2	TGTGCCAGCAGCGTAGGTTTTGGGACTAGCGTTTCCTACGAGCAGTACTTC	CASSVGFGTSVSYEQYF
TRBJ1-2	TRBV7-2	many	-	TGTGCCAGCATCCTTAGAGAGGGGGAAGTTGGCGGCTACACCTTC	CASILREGEVGGYTF
TRBJ1-2	TRBV7-2	-	-	TGTGCCAGCACCTTACTTAACTATGGCTACACCTTC	CASTLLNYGYTF
TRBJ2-1	TRBV7-9	many	-	TGTGCCAGCAGCCCCCTAGGCGGGGAAAGGAGTGAGCAGTTCTTC	CASSPLGGERSEQFF
TRBJ1-6	TRBV4-2	many	-	TGTGCCAGCAGCATCTGGGACCAACAAGAGTATAATTCACCCCTCCACTTT	CASSIWDQQEYNSPLHF
TRBJ2-4	TRBV9	-	TRBD1	TGTGCCAGAAGTCCCACCGGGACAGGGGGCGCAAACATTCAGTACTTC	CARSPTGTGGANIQYF
TRBJ2-7	TRBV6-5	many	-	TGTGCCAGCACCAAGGGGAGCTCCTACGAGCAGTACTTC	CASTKGSSYEQYF
TRBJ1-6	TRBV12-3/TRBV12-4	many	-	TGTGCCAGCAGTTTTGTCTCCCTAGGTTCACCCCTCCACTTT	CASSFVSLGSPLHF
TRBJ1-1	TRBV19	-	-	TGTGCCAGTAGCAGCCAGCCAAACATGAACACTGAAGCTTTCTTT	CASSSQPNMNTEAFF
TRBJ1-2	TRBV29-1	many	-	TGCAGCGTTGAGGGGGGAGCCTCGGGGGATGGCTACACCTTC	CSVEGGASGDGYTF
TRBJ1-2	TRBV5-6	many	-	TGTGCCAGCAGCTTCGGCAACTATGGCTACACCTTC	CASSFGNYGYTF
TRBJ2-3	TRBV15	many	-	TGTGCCACCAGCAGAGCCGGGACCGGCCCAGATACGCAGTATTTT	CATSRAGTGPDTQYF
TRBJ2-1	TRBV11-3	-	TRBD2	TGTGGCAACAGCTTAGGGCTAGCGGGAGGCGGTAAAAGGGACAATGAGCAGTTCTTC	CGNSLGLAGGGKRDNEQFF
TRBJ2-1	TRBV5-1	many	-	TGCGCCAGCAGCTTGGCCGGGGAGCCCCCCAATGAGCAGTTCTTC	CASSLAGEPPNEQFF
TRBJ1-2	TRBV5-1	many	-	TGCGCCAGCAGCTTCGAATCGGTTAACTATGGCTACACCTTC	CASSFESVNYGYTF
TRBJ2-5	TRBV5-5	many	TRBD2	TGTGCCAGCAGCTTTGGGCTAGCGGGGAGGGAGACCCAGTACTTC	CASSFGLAGRETQYF
TRBJ2-2	TRBV4-3	-	-	TGCGCCAGCAGCCCCGGGACTTTGAACACCGGGGAGCTGTTTTTT	CASSPGTLNTGELFF
TRBJ2-3	TRBV29-1	many	-	TGCAGCGTTGAGGGACACACAGATACGCAGTATTTT	CSVEGHTDTQYF